The sample holds many counts of the clone carrying this T cell receptor (beta chain). Its antigen is unidentified. As for time point: newly diagnosed GD, antithyroid drugs for less than 3 months. RNA extracted from PBMCs served as the sequencing template. Into tubes containing EDTA, roughly 8.3 milliliters of peripheral blood were drawn. The data originate from a study of regulatory T cells in long-lasting Graves disease. Study-wide points: Patients with persistent Graves' had lower TCR diversity than newly diagnosed patients.

To make TCR beta libraries, researchers used iRepertoire HTBI primers and Arm-PCR of CDR3 regions. MiXCR, applied by TCRdb to the multiplex PCR reads, yields one record per CDR3 protein. This sample carries 390,000 or so distinct CDR3 sequences, approximately 10% of them seen once, and the ten largest clones take approximately 17%. J was trimmed by 1 base and V by 1 base; bases with no gene match: 5. The CDR3 spans 17 residues. CDR1 and CDR2 (germline): DFQATT, SNEGSKA (reference sequence). These data are also associated with another study on T cells in Graves' hyperthyroidism and ophthalmopathy. That paper adds: An initial round of RT-PCR targeting the TCR CDR3 relied on the HTBI primer set.

This sample comprised peripheral blood mononuclear cells (PBMCs), obtained at new diagnosis, from a patient treated with antithyroid drugs. This chain joins TRBV20-1 and TRBJ2-1; 12 bases line up with TRBD2. This clonotype was sampled from a woman between 18 and 29 years old with Graves disease. In DNA form, the CDR3 reads TGCAGTGCTAGAGTACTAGCGGGAGGAGGATCCTACAATGAGCAGTTCTTC. Its protein product is CSARVLAGGGSYNEQFF.